The next 13 T cell receptor beta chains were all read from a single sample in a study of CD8 T cells in Susac syndrome. RNA was extracted with the RNeasy kit, and a quantity of about 0.45 to 1 ug was reverse transcribed using random hexamers. TCRdb reanalysed the immunoSEQ multiplex PCR reads using MiXCR and keeps one entry per CDR3 protein. The sample lists 120,000 or so distinct CDR3 sequences; 94% were seen once. Input material: CD4+ T cells from PBMCs. The receptors were gathered from a human donor in good health.

V and J are TRBV7-2 and TRBJ1-1, with TRBD1 matching over 9 bases. The germline gives CDR1 SGHTA, CDR2 FQGNSA. This CDR3 region has 15 residues. The junction had 6 bases not matched to a gene; V was cut back by 3 bases and J by 4 bases. The CDR3 reads CASSFKGQGGTEAFF. For the CDR3, the DNA is TGTGCCAGCAGCTTTAAGGGACAGGGTGGCACTGAAGCTTTCTTT.

The chain employs TRBV7-3 and TRBJ1-6; the D gene is possibly TRBD1 (6 bases). This CDR3 is built from 15 residues. Germline assignment: CDR1 SGHTA and CDR2 FQGTGA. Trimming took off 2 bases at V and 8 bases at J, with 13 bases between the two ends. The CDR3 DNA reads TGTGCCAGCAGCTTATTGGCAGGGGTAGATTCACCCCTCCACTTT. Its translation: CASSLLAGVDSPLHF.

The J gene is TRBJ1-4, the V gene TRBV7-9, with TRBD1 as a possible D gene (5 bases). The V gene's germline CDR1 is SEHNR and CDR2 FQNEAQ (reference sequence). The CDR3 runs 15 residues. The V end was cut by 5 bases, the J end by 8 bases, with 18 bases between. The CDR3 coding sequence is TGTGCCAGCAGCAAATCAGGCAGGGTTGAGGAAAAACTGTTTTTT. This translates into CASSKSGRVEEKLFF.

The chain has TRBV18 and TRBJ1-3; D not certain. The CDR3 runs 13 residues. Trimming shortened V by 3 bases and J by 0 bases, and 3 bases separated the two germline ends. Looked up from germline, CDR1 is KGHSH and CDR2 is LQKENI. The CDR3 DNA reads TGTGCCAGCTCACCCAACTCTGGAAACACCATATATTTT. It yields the protein CASSPNSGNTIYF.

This chain joins TRBV2 and TRBJ1-2; D not certain. V was cut by 1 base and J by 4 bases, with 10 bases left in between. The germline V gene encodes CDR1 SNHLY and CDR2 FYNNEI. CDR3 length: 14 residues. In DNA form, the CDR3 reads TGTGCCAGCAGTGAAGATGCAGGACCCTATGGCTACACCTTC. The encoded protein is CASSEDAGPYGYTF.

The chain links TRBV29-1 to TRBJ2-1, with D unresolved. Per the germline V gene, CDR1 is SQVTM and CDR2 is ANQGSEA. The CDR3 is 12 amino acids. V dropped 5 bases and J dropped 6 bases, with 11 bases sitting between them. The DNA for the CDR3 is TGCAGCGTTCAAAGCCCCTCCAATGAGCAGTTCTTC. Amino acids: CSVQSPSNEQFF.

The chain carries TRBV2 and TRBJ2-1, with D possibly matching TRBD2 (6 bases). Trimming shortened V by 7 bases and J by 7 bases, and 8 bases separated the two germline ends. Per the germline V gene, CDR1 is SNHLY and CDR2 is FYNNEI. This CDR3 is 11 amino acids long. The DNA of the CDR3 is TGTGCCAGCATTGGGGGGAATGAGCAGTTCTTC. This codes for CASIGGNEQFF.

V gene TRBV11-2 combines with J gene TRBJ2-7; maybe TRBD1 (6 bases). The V gene lost 0 bases and the J gene lost 3 bases, with 12 bases spanning the gap. This CDR3 contains 15 residues. Germline V gene data show CDR1 as SGHAT and CDR2 as FQNNGV. The DNA of the CDR3 is TGTGCCAGCAGCTTAGATCTTGAGGGGGTCTACGAGCAGTACTTC. This translates into CASSLDLEGVYEQYF.

The chain employs TRBV6-1 and TRBJ2-6, with D unclear. CDR3 length: 17 residues. V shed 3 bases and J shed 0 bases, with 12 bases lying between them. The germline gives CDR1 MNHNS, CDR2 SASEGT. The CDR3 bases are TGTGCCAGCAGTGATGACACTCTCCGCTCTGGGGCCAACGTCCTGACTTTC. It yields the protein CASSDDTLRSGANVLTF.

This chain links TRBV19 with TRBJ2-7; either TRBD1 or TRBD2 may fit D (5 bases each). CDR1 is LNHDA and CDR2 is SQIVND in the germline V gene (reference sequence). The CDR3 covers 14 residues. Trimming stripped 4 bases from V and 1 base from J, with 11 bases between. The CDR3 DNA is TGTGCCAGTAGTAGGGGGATCCGTTCCTACGAGCAGTACTTC. Amino acid sequence: CASSRGIRSYEQYF.

The chain couples TRBV29-1 to TRBJ2-3, with D unresolved. The germline V gene has CDR1 SQVTM and CDR2 ANQGSEA. Trimming took off 0 bases at V and 8 bases at J, with 6 bases between the two ends. The CDR3 totals 11 residues. In DNA, the CDR3 is TGCAGCGTTGAAGAGAAGATTACGCAGTATTTT. It specifies CSVEEKITQYF.

The J gene is TRBJ2-2, the V gene TRBV5-4; 9 bases map to TRBD2. The CDR3 has 14 residues. From germline, CDR1 is SGHNT and CDR2 YYREEE (reference sequence). J was trimmed by 6 bases and V by 4 bases; bases with no gene match: 4. CDR3 amino acids: CASSLSGSAGELFF. The CDR3 bases are TGTGCCAGCAGCCTTAGCGGGAGCGCCGGGGAGCTGTTTTTT.

The V call is TRBV30, the J call TRBJ1-1; 7 bases match TRBD1. Germline V gene lookup returns CDR1 GTSNPN and CDR2 SVGIG (reference sequence). With 5 bases clipped from V and 5 bases from J, the junction kept 8 bases outside the gene matches. CDR3 length: 13 amino acids. The CDR3 bases are TGTGCCTGGGCCAGGACAGGTGGTACTGAAGCTTTCTTT. Protein sequence: CAWARTGGTEAFF. Filled out from reference TRBV30 and TRBJ1-1, the complete variable domain reads SQTIHQWPATLVQPVGSPLSLECTVEGTSNPNLYWYRQAAGRGLQLLFYSVGIGQISSEVPQNLSASRPQDRQFILSSKKLLLSDSGFYLCAWARTGGTEAFFGQGTRLTVV.